This T cell receptor beta chain was sequenced during a study of blood T cell repertoires in COVID-19. Original data processing: The authors estimated nucleated cell counts from reference gene primer amplification. The method was immunoSEQ multiplex PCR; TCRdb's version includes in-frame clones alone and lacks a portion of them. V, J and clone size are taken as reported in that table, and D and trimming were inferred from the DNA itself. The sample contains 200,000 to 300,000 clones, 86% of which appear only once. Source material: peripheral blood. The receptor comes from a woman aged 55-70 years who had recovered from COVID-19.

The CDR3 reads CASSLFQTTPNYGYTF. CDR3 bases: TGTGCCAGCAGTTTATTTCAGACAACCCCTAACTATGGCTACACCTTC. The chain joins TRBV28 to TRBJ1-2, with D unclear. Looked up from germline, CDR1 is MDHEN and CDR2 is SYDVKM. V lost 1 base and J 0 bases, leaving 12 bases between the germline ends. The CDR3 runs 16 residues.